This T cell receptor beta chain was sequenced in a study of control samples from healthy donors and cancer patients. Assay: immunoSEQ multiplex PCR; the TCRdb copy retains only in-frame clones and omits some. Counted here are 74,000 or so clones, 75% to 90% occurring once; the ten biggest clones make up over 5.5%. This receptor was identified in a man in his forties or fifties in good health. What was sequenced was blood.

CDR3 sequence (DNA): TGTGCCAGCAGCCTCGAGATGGGTCGGGGACAGACCTATGGCTACACCTTC. This translates into CASSLEMGRGQTYGYTF. The V call is TRBV5-5, the J call TRBJ1-2; TRBD1 matches 7 bases. Germline V CDR1 and CDR2: SGHKS, YYEKEE (reference sequence). The CDR3 extends over 17 amino acids. Unmatched junction bases numbered 16, after V lost 4 bases and J lost 4 bases.